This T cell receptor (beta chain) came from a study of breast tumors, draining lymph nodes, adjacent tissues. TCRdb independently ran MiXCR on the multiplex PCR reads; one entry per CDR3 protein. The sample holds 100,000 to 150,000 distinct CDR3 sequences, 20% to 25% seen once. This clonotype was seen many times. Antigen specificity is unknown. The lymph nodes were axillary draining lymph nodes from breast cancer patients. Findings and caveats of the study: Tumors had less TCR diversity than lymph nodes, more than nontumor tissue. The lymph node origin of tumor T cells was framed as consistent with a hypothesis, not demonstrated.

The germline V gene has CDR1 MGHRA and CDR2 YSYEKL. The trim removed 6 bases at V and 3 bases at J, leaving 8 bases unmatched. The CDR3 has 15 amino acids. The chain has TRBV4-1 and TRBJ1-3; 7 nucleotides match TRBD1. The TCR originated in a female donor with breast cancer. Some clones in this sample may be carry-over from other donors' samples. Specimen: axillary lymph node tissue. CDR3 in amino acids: CASSPTGLVGNTIYF. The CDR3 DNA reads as TGCGCCAGCAGTCCGACAGGGCTAGTTGGAAACACCATATATTTT.